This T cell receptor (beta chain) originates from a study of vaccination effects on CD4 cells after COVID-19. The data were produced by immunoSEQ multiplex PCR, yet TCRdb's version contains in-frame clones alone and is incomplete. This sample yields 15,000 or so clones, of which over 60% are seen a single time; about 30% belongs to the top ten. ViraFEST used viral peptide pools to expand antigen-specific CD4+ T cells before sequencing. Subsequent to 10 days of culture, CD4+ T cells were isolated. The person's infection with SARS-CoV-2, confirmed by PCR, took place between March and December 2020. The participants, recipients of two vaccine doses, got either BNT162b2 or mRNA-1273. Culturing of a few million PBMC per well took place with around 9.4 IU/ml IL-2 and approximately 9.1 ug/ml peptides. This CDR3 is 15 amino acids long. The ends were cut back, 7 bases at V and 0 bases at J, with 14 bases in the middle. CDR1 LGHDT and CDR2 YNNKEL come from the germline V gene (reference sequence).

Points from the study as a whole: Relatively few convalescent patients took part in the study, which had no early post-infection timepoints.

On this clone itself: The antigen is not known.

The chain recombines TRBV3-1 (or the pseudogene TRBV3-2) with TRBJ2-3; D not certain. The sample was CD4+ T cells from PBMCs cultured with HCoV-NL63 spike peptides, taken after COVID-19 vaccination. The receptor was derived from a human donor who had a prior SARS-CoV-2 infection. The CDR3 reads CASTYSYGSTDTQYF. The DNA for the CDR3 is TGTGCCAGCACCTACTCTTATGGGAGCACAGATACGCAGTATTTT.